This T cell receptor beta chain came from a study of T cells in Graves' hyperthyroidism and ophthalmopathy. Study-wide points: Before onset, ophthalmopathy was predicted by the model a median roughly 6.4 months earlier.

Graves' hyperthyroidism qualified as stable when ophthalmopathy did not progress within 18 months. Patients with uncontrolled infections, other autoimmune diseases, pregnancy or lactation were excluded. What was amplified from RNA transcripts were TCR beta CDR3 regions. A set of HTBI primers served as the primers for a first-round RT-PCR of the TCR CDR3. Each CDR3 protein is one row after TCRdb ran MiXCR on the multiplex PCR reads. This sample has 340,000 or so distinct CDR3 sequences, with around 16% found just once. The J segment lost 2 bases and the V segment lost 9 bases, leaving 7 bases of the junction unmatched. CDR1 and CDR2 (germline): MNHEY, SVGEGT. CDR3 length: 13 residues. On this clonotype: No antigen is known for it. This may come from a read error, since a much larger clone is one base off.

The sample consisted of blood. The chain is built from TRBV6-2 or TRBV6-3 and TRBJ2-7, with 7 bases that match TRBD1. The receptor was derived from a man aged 30 to 45 with Graves' hyperthyroidism. DNA of the CDR3: TGTGCCAGTAGACAGGGCGTAACCTACGAGCAGTACTTC. Its protein product is CASRQGVTYEQYF.